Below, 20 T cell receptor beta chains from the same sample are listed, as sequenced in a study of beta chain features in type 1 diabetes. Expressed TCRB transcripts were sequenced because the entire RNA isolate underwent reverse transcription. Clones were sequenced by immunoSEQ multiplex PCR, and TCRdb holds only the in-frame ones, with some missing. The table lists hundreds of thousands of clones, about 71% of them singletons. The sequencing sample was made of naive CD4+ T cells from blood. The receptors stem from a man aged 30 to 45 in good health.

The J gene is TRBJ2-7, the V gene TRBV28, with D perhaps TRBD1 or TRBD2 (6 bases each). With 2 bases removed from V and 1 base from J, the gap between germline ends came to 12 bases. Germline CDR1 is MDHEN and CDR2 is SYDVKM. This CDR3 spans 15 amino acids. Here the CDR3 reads CASSLTGAPSYEQYF. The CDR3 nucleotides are TGTGCCAGCAGTTTAACGGGGGCCCCGTCCTACGAGCAGTACTTC.

CDR3 sequence (DNA): TGTGCCAGCAGTCTCGGGACAGTACCCCCAGAAAAACTGTTTTTT. It translates to CASSLGTVPPEKLFF. The chain has TRBV7-9 and TRBJ1-4; 7 nucleotides agree with TRBD1. Trimming took 6 bases from V and 8 from J; bases not matched to a gene: 12. CDR1 is SEHNR and CDR2 is FQNEAQ in the germline V gene (reference sequence). The CDR3 length is 15 residues.

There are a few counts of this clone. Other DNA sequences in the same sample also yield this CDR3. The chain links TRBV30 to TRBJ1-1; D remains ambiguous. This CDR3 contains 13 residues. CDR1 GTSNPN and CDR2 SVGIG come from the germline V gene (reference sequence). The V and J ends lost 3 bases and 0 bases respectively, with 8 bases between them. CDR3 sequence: CAWRGSMNTEAFF. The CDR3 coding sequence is TGTGCCTGGAGGGGGAGCATGAACACTGAAGCTTTCTTT. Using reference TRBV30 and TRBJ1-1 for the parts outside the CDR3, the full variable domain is SQTIHQWPATLVQPVGSPLSLECTVEGTSNPNLYWYRQAAGRGLQLLFYSVGIGQISSEVPQNLSASRPQDRQFILSSKKLLLSDSGFYLCAWRGSMNTEAFFGQGTRLTVV.

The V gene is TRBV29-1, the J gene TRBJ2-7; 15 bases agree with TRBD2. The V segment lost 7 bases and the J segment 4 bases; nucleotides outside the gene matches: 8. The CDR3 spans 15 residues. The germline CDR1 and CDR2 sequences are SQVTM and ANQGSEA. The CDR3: CSAEGLAGGAYEQYF. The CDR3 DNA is TGCAGCGCCGAGGGACTAGCGGGAGGTGCGTACGAGCAGTACTTC.

Here the CDR3 DNA reads TGTGCTGCCCTCAGGGGGTCCTACAATGAGCAGTTCTTC. Its translation: CAALRGSYNEQFF. V is TRBV30 and J is TRBJ2-1, with 7 bases matching TRBD1. Germline V gene sequence: CDR1 GTSNPN, CDR2 SVGIG (reference sequence). CDR3 length: 13 residues.

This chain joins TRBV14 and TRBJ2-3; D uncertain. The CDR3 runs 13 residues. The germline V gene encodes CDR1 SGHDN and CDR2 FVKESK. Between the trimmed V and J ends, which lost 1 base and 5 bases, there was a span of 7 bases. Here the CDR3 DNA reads TGTGCCAGCAGCCAAGCTAATAGAGATACGCAGTATTTT. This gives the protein CASSQANRDTQYF.

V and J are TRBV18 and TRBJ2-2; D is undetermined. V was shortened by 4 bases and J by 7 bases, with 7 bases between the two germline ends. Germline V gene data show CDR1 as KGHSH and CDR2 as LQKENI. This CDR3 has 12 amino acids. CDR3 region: CASSQRGGELFF. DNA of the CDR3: TGTGCCAGCTCACAACGTGGCGGGGAGCTGTTTTTT.

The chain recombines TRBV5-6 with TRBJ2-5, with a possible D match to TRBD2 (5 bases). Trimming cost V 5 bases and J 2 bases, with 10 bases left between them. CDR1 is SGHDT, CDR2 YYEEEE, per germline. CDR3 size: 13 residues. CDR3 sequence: CASSPGIQETQYF. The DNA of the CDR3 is TGTGCCAGCAGTCCCGGGATACAAGAGACCCAGTACTTC.

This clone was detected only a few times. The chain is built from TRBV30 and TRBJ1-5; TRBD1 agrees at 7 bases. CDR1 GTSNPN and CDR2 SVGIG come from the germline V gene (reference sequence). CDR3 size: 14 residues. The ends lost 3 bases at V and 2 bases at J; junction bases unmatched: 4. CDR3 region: CAWSLGTGNQPQHF. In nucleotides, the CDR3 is TGTGCCTGGAGCCTCGGGACAGGCAATCAGCCCCAGCATTTT.

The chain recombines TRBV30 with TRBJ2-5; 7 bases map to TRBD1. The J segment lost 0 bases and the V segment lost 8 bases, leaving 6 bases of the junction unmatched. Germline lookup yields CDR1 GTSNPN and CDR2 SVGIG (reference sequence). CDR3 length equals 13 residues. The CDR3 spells CARSRGYQETQYF. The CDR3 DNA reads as TGTGCCAGGTCCAGGGGGTACCAAGAGACCCAGTACTTC.

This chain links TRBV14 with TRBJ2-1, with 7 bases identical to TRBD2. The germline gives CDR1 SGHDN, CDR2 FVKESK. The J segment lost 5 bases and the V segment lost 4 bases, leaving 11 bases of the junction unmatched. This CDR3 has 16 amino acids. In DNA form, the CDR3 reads TGTGCCAGCAGCCCAATCCTAGCGGTTTCAAACAATGAGCAGTTCTTC. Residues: CASSPILAVSNNEQFF.

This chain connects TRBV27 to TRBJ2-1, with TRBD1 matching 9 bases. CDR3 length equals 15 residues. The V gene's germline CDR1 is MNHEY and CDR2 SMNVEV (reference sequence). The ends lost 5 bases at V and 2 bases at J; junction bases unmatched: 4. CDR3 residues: CASSTGQGPYNEQFF. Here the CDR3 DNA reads TGTGCCAGCAGTACGGGACAGGGTCCCTACAATGAGCAGTTCTTC.

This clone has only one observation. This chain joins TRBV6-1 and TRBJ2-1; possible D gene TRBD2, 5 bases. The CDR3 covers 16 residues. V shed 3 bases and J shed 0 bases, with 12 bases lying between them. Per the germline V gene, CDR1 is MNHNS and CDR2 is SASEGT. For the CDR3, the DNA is TGTGCCAGCAGTGAGGATGGAGGCAGCTCCTACAATGAGCAGTTCTTC. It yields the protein CASSEDGGSSYNEQFF.

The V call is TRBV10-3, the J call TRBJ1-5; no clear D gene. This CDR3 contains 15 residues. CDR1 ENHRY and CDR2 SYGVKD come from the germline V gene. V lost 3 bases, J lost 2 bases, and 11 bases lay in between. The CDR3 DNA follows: TGTGCCATCAGTGATCCCGAACACGGCAATCAGCCCCAGCATTTT. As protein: CAISDPEHGNQPQHF.

In nucleotides, the CDR3 is TGCAGCGTTGAAGAACGGGCGGGTTCCTACAATGAGCAGTTCTTC. Its translation is CSVEERAGSYNEQFF. The chain carries TRBV29-1 and TRBJ2-1; TRBD2 is a possible D gene (5 bases). The ends were cut back, 0 bases at V and 1 base at J, with 10 bases in the middle. The CDR3 consists of 15 residues. Germline V gives CDR1 SQVTM, CDR2 ANQGSEA.

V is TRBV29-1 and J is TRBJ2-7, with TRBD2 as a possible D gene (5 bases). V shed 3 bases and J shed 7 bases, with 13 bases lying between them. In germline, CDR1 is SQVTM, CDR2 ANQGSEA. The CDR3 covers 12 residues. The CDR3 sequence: CSVEGSRGEQYF. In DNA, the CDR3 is TGCAGCGTTGAGGGGTCCCGGGGAGAGCAGTACTTC.

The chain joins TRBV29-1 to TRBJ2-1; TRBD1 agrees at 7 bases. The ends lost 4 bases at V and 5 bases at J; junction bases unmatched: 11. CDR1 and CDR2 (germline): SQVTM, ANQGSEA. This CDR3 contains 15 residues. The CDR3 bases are TGCAGCGTTGGAGGGGGCCTCCTCGGCGACAATGAGCAGTTCTTC. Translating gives CSVGGGLLGDNEQFF.

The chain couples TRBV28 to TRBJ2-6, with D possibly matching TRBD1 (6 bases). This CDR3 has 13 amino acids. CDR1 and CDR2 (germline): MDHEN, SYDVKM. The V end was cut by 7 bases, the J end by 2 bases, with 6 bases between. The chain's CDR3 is CASTGAGANVLTF. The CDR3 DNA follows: TGTGCCAGCACAGGGGCTGGGGCCAACGTCCTGACTTTC.

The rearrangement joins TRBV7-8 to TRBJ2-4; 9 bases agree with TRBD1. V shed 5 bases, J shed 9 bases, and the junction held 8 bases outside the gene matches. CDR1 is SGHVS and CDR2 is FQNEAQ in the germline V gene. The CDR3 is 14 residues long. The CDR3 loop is CASSKRTGDTIQYF. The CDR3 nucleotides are TGTGCCAGCAGCAAGCGGACAGGGGATACCATTCAGTACTTC.

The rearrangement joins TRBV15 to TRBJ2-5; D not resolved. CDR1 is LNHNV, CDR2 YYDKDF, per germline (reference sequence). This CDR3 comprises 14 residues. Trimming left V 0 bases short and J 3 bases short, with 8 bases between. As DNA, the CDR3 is TGTGCCACCAGCAGAGATGGGCAGAAAGAGACCCAGTACTTC. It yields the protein CATSRDGQKETQYF.